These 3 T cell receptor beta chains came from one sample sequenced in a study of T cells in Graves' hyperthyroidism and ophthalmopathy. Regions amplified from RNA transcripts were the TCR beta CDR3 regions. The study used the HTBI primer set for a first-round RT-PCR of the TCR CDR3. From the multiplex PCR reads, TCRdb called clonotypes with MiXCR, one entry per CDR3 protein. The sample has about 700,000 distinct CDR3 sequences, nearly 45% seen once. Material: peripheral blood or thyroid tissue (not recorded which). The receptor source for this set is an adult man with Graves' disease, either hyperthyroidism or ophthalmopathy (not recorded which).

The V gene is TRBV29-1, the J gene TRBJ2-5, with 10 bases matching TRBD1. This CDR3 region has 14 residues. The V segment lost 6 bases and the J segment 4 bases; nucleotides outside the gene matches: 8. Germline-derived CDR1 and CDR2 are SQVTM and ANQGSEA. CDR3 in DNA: TGCAGCGTGAGGCGACAGGGGGCGGGAGAGACCCAGTACTTC. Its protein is CSVRRQGAGETQYF.

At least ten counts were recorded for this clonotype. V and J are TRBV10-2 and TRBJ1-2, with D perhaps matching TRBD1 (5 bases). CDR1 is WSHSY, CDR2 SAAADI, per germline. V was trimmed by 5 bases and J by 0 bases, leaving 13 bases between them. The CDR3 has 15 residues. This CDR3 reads CASSPGTTPNYGYTF. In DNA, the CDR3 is TGCGCCAGCAGTCCCGGGACGACGCCTAACTATGGCTACACCTTC.

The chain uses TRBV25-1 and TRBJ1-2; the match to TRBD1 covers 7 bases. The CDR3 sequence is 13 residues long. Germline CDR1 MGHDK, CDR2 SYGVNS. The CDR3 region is CAIRDRTNYGYTF. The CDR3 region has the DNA TGTGCTATAAGGGACAGAACGAACTATGGCTACACCTTC.